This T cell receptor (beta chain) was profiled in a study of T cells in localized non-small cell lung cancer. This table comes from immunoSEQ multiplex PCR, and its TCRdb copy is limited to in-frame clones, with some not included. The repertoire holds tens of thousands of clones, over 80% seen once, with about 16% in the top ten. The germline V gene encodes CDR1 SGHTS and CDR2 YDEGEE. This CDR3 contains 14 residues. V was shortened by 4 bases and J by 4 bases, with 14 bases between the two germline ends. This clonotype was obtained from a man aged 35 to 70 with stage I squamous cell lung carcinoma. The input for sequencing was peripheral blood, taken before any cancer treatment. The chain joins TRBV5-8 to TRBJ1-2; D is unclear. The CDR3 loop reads CASSPGDMAYGYTF. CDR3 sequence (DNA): TGTGCCAGCAGCCCCGGGGATATGGCCTATGGCTACACCTTC.